This is a list of T cell receptor beta chains from one sample in a study of beta chain features in type 1 diabetes. Generated by immunoSEQ multiplex PCR, the TCRdb table keeps only in-frame clones and is missing some. The sample records 600,000 to 700,000 clones, around 12% being singletons. Sequenced sample: naive CD4+ T cells from blood. These receptor sequences come from a young man with type 1 diabetes. Both conserved end residues are part of each CDR3. D genes are given only for firm matches. Clone sizes are given selectively: once, few, many, or a class where the clone is expanded.

j_call v_call clone_size d_call cdr3_length cdr3_aa cdr3_nt
TRBJ1-4 TRBV7-2 NA TRBD1 15 CASSSRTGRIEKLFF TGTGCCAGCAGCTCCCGGACAGGGAGAATAGAAAAACTGTTTTTT
TRBJ2-5 TRBV9 few TRBD2 15 CASSVSSGAQETQYF TGTGCCAGCAGCGTGTCTAGCGGGGCTCAAGAGACCCAGTACTTC
TRBJ2-1 TRBV11-2 few TRBD2 16 CASSGRLAGGSNEQFF TGTGCCAGCAGCGGAAGACTAGCGGGGGGCTCCAATGAGCAGTTCTTC
TRBJ2-6 TRBV10-3 few TRBD1 16 CAIRSQGESGANVLTF TGTGCCATCAGATCCCAGGGGGAATCTGGGGCCAACGTCCTGACTTTC
TRBJ2-1 TRBV5-1 NA TRBD2 16 CASSRGLAGGGNEQFF TGCGCCAGCAGCCGCGGACTAGCGGGGGGCGGGAATGAGCAGTTCTTC
TRBJ1-2 TRBV7-3 NA TRBD1 17 CASSLTGQPLLAGGYTF TGTGCCAGCAGCTTAACGGGACAGCCTCTCCTCGCGGGTGGCTACACCTTC
TRBJ1-2 TRBV28 NA TRBD1 14 CAILGTGGVYGYTF TGTGCCATCCTCGGGACAGGGGGCGTCTATGGCTACACCTTC
TRBJ2-7 TRBV27 NA NA 14 CASSLGRATYEQYF TGTGCCAGCAGTTTAGGCAGGGCAACGTACGAGCAGTACTTC
TRBJ1-1 TRBV27 NA NA 15 CASSSWNNMNTEAFF TGTGCCAGCAGTTCTTGGAACAACATGAACACTGAAGCTTTCTTT
TRBJ2-7 TRBV9 NA NA 16 CASSARGGTATYEQYF TGTGCCAGCAGCGCCCGCGGCGGGACCGCCACCTACGAGCAGTACTTC
TRBJ2-1 TRBV19 few TRBD2 17 CASSITSGGGPYNEQFF TGTGCCAGTAGTATCACTAGCGGGGGAGGACCCTACAATGAGCAGTTCTTC
TRBJ1-1 TRBV14 NA NA 14 CASSQAGGYTEAFF TGTGCCAGCAGCCAAGCGGGGGGGTACACTGAAGCTTTCTTT
TRBJ2-7 TRBV30 few NA 12 CAWSGGPYEQYF TGTGCCTGGAGTGGTGGACCCTACGAGCAGTACTTC
TRBJ1-1 TRBV4-3 NA TRBD1 14 CASSQAGGNTEAFF TGCGCCAGCAGCCAAGCAGGGGGGAACACTGAAGCTTTCTTT
TRBJ1-1 TRBV12-5 few NA 15 CASGLVMDMNTEAFF TGTGCTAGTGGTTTGGTCATGGACATGAACACTGAAGCTTTCTTT
TRBJ2-3 TRBV5-6 few NA 11 CASSSTDTQYF TGTGCCAGCAGCAGCACAGATACGCAGTATTTT
TRBJ1-5 TRBV19 NA NA 15 CASSIDRGKWGPQHF TGTGCCAGTAGTATAGATCGGGGGAAATGGGGGCCCCAGCATTTT
TRBJ2-7 TRBV7-2 NA NA 15 CASSYGASISYEQYF TGTGCCAGCAGCTATGGGGCTTCGATATCCTACGAGCAGTACTTC
TRBJ1-6 TRBV4-3 NA TRBD1 17 CASSRGAGGRYNSPLHF TGCGCCAGCAGCCGAGGAGCAGGGGGCCGATATAATTCACCCCTCCACTTT
TRBJ2-2 TRBV14 NA NA 15 CASTRQGPNTGELFF TGTGCCAGCACCCGGCAGGGTCCGAACACCGGGGAGCTGTTTTTT
TRBJ2-1 TRBV6-5 few NA 13 CASSLAAYNEQFF TGTGCCAGCAGTTTGGCGGCCTACAATGAGCAGTTCTTC
TRBJ2-5 TRBV19 NA NA 14 CASSIGPETETQYF TGTGCCAGTAGTATCGGGCCGGAGACGGAGACCCAGTACTTC
TRBJ2-3 TRBV25-1 few NA 14 CASSLGGSTDTQYF TGTGCCAGCAGTCTTGGCGGTAGCACAGATACGCAGTATTTT
TRBJ2-1 TRBV18 few NA 16 CASSDQQGSAPWKQFF TGTGCCAGCTCGGACCAACAGGGAAGTGCCCCTTGGAAGCAGTTCTTC
TRBJ1-6 TRBV28 few TRBD1 14 CASSSGGTGSPLHF TGTGCCAGCAGTTCCGGGGGGACAGGTTCACCCCTCCACTTT
TRBJ2-7 TRBV29-1 few NA 13 CSVEAGQSYEQYF TGCAGCGTTGAAGCTGGCCAATCCTACGAGCAGTACTTC
TRBJ2-7 TRBV29-1 few TRBD1 12 CSARTGGYEQYF TGCAGCGCACGGACAGGGGGCTACGAGCAGTACTTC
TRBJ2-5 TRBV10-2 NA NA 13 CASSEGSQETQYF TGCGCCAGCAGTGAGGGTAGTCAAGAGACCCAGTACTTC
TRBJ1-4 TRBV9 NA TRBD1 17 CASSERDRRSTNEKLFF TGTGCCAGCAGCGAAAGGGACAGACGATCAACTAATGAAAAACTGTTTTTT
TRBJ2-1 TRBV30 few NA 15 CAWRGEGDSYNEQFF TGTGCCTGGAGGGGAGAGGGAGATTCCTACAATGAGCAGTTCTTC
TRBJ1-5 TRBV2 NA TRBD1 15 CASSGQGELDQPQHF TGTGCCAGCAGCGGACAGGGGGAGCTAGATCAGCCCCAGCATTTT
TRBJ1-2 TRBV11-2 NA NA 13 CASSLEGVNGYTF TGTGCCAGCAGCTTAGAAGGAGTGAATGGCTACACCTTC
TRBJ2-7 TRBV6-5 few NA 13 CASSYSILREQYF TGTGCCAGCAGTTACTCGATCCTGCGCGAGCAGTACTTC
TRBJ2-3 TRBV2 few TRBD1 15 CASSGTGVGTDTQYF TGTGCCAGCAGTGGTACAGGGGTTGGCACAGATACGCAGTATTTT
TRBJ1-3 TRBV6-1 NA TRBD1 15 CASSDRTGLGNTIYF TGTGCCAGCAGTGATCGGACAGGCTTAGGAAACACCATATATTTT
TRBJ1-2 TRBV4-3 few TRBD1 15 CASSQDFQGVYGYTF TGCGCCAGCAGCCAAGATTTCCAGGGGGTCTATGGCTACACCTTC
TRBJ1-2 TRBV19 few NA 13 CASSAPWGTGYTF TGTGCCAGTAGTGCCCCCTGGGGCACTGGCTACACCTTC
TRBJ2-2 TRBV29-1 NA NA 13 CSGLQSHTGELFF TGCAGCGGTCTACAGTCCCACACCGGGGAGCTGTTTTTT
TRBJ1-3 TRBV7-9 few NA 13 CASLPGSENTIYF TGTGCCAGCCTCCCGGGCTCTGAAAACACCATATATTTT
TRBJ1-2 TRBV7-8 NA NA 15 CASLAGGLANYGYTF TGTGCCAGCCTCGCTGGGGGGTTAGCTAACTATGGCTACACCTTC
TRBJ2-1 TRBV25-1 few NA 16 CASSHRDGGSYNEQFF TGTGCCAGCAGTCACCGGGACGGAGGTTCCTACAATGAGCAGTTCTTC
TRBJ2-7 TRBV28 NA TRBD1 14 CASSLWTGNYEQYF TGTGCCAGCAGTTTATGGACAGGGAACTACGAGCAGTACTTC
TRBJ2-7 TRBV6-5 NA TRBD1 14 CASRAGTGTYEQYF TGTGCCAGCAGAGCCGGGACAGGGACCTACGAGCAGTACTTC
TRBJ1-3 TRBV4-3 NA NA 18 CASSPELRREASGNTIYF TGCGCCAGCAGCCCAGAGCTACGCAGGGAGGCCTCCGGAAACACCATATATTTT
TRBJ2-2 TRBV18 NA TRBD2 16 CASSPSSGAPTGELFF TGTGCCAGCTCACCCTCTAGCGGGGCGCCCACCGGGGAGCTGTTTTTT
TRBJ1-1 TRBV5-4 NA TRBD1 13 CASSRDRDGEAFF TGTGCCAGCAGCCGGGACAGGGACGGTGAAGCTTTCTTT
TRBJ2-5 TRBV5-4 NA TRBD1 14 CASSLGTGSETQYF TGTGCCAGCAGCTTAGGGACAGGGTCGGAGACCCAGTACTTC
TRBJ2-5 TRBV29-1 NA TRBD1 16 CSGYYRDRGRAGTQYF TGCAGCGGCTACTATAGGGACAGGGGGCGGGCGGGGACCCAGTACTTC
TRBJ2-1 TRBV5-4 NA TRBD1 14 CASSDRGKYNEQFF TGTGCCAGCAGCGACAGGGGAAAATACAATGAGCAGTTCTTC
TRBJ1-5 TRBV5-1 few NA 15 CASSSVGGYNQPQHF TGCGCCAGCAGCTCGGTCGGTGGATACAATCAGCCCCAGCATTTT
TRBJ2-2 TRBV5-6 few TRBD2 15 CASSLGGLAYGELFF TGTGCCAGCAGCTTGGGCGGACTAGCGTACGGGGAGCTGTTTTTT